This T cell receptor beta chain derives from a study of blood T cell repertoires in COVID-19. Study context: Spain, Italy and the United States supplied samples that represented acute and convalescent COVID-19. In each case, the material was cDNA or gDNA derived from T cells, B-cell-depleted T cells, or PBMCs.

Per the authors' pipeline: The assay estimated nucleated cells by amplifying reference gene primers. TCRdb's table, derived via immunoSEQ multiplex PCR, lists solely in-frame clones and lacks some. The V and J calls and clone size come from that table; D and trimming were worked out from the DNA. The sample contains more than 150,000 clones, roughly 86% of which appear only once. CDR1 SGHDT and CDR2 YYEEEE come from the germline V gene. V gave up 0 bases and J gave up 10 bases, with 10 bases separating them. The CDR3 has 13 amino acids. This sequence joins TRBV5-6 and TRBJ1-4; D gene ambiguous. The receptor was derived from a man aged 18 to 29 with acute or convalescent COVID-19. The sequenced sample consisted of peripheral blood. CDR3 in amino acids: CASSLDRDLKLFF. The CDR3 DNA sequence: TGTGCCAGCAGCTTGGATCGGGATCTAAAACTGTTTTTT.